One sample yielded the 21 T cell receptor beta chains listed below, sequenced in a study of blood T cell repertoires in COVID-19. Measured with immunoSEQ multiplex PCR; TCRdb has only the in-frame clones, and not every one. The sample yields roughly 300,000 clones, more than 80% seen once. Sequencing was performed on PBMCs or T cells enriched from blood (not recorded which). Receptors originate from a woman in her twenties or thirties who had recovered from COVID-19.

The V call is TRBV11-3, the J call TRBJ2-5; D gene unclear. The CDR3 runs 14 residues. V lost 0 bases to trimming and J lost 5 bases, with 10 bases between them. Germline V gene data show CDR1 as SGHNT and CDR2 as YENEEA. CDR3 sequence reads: CASSLDGPGETQYF. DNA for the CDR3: TGTGCCAGCAGCTTAGATGGGCCTGGTGAGACCCAGTACTTC.

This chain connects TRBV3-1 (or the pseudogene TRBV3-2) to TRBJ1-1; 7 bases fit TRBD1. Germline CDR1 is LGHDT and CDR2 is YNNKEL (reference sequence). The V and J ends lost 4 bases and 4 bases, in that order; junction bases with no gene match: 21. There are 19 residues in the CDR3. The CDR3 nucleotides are TGTGCCAGCAGCCCCAGGGAATACAGGGGTAATCTTAGAGGCACTGAAGCTTTCTTT. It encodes CASSPREYRGNLRGTEAFF.

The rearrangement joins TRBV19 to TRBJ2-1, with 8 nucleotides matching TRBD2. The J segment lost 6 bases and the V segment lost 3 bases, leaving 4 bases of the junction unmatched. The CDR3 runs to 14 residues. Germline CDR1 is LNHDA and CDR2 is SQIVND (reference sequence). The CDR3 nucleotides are TGTGCCAGTAGTATGGGACTAGGAGGCAATGAGCAGTTCTTC. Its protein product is CASSMGLGGNEQFF.

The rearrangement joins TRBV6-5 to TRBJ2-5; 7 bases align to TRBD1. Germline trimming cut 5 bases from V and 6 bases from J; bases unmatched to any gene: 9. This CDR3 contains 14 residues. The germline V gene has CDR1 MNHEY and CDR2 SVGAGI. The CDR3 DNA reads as TGTGCCAGCAGTAAGAAAGGGGGCGCGAAGACCCAGTACTTC. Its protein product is CASSKKGGAKTQYF.

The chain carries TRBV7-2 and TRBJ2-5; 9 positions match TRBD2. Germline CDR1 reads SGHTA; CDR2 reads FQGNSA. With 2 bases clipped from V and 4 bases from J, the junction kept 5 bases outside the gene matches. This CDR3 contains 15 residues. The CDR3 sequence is CASSLLGGRVETQYF. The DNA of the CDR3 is TGTGCCAGCAGCTTATTGGGCGGGAGGGTAGAGACCCAGTACTTC.

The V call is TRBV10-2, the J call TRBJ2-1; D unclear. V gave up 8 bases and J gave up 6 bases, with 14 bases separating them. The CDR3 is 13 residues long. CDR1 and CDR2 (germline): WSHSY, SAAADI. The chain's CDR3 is CASLTRTINEQFF. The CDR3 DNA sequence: TGCGCCAGCTTAACGCGAACGATCAATGAGCAGTTCTTC.

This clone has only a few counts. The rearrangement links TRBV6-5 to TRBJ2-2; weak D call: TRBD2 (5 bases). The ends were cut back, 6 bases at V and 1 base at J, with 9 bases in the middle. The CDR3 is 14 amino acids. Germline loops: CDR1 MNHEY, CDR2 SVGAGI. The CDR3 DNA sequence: TGTGCCAGCAGGGCCCGGGAGAACACCGGGGAGCTGTTTTTT. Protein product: CASRARENTGELFF.

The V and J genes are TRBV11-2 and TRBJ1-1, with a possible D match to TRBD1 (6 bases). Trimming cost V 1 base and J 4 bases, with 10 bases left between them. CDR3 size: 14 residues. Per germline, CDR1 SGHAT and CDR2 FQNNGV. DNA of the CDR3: TGTGCCAGCAGCTTAGCGAGAGGGGGCACTGAAGCTTTCTTT. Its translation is CASSLARGGTEAFF.

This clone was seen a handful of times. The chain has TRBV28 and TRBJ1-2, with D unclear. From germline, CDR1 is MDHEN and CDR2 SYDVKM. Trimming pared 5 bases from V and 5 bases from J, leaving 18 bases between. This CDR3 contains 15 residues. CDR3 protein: CASSLGAGNPYGYTF. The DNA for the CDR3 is TGTGCCAGCAGTCTTGGCGCAGGCAACCCTTATGGCTACACCTTC.

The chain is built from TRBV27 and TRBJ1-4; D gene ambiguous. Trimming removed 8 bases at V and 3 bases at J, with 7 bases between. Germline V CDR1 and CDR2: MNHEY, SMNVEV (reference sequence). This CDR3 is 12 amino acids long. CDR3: CASRRANEKLFF. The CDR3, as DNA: TGTGCCAGCCGGCGGGCTAATGAAAAACTGTTTTTT.

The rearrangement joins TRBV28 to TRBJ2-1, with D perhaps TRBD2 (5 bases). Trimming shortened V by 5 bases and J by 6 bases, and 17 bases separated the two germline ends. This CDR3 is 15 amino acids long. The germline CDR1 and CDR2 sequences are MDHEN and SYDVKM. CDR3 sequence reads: CASSPTNLGVNEQFF. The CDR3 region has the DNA TGTGCCAGCAGTCCGACCAACTTGGGAGTCAATGAGCAGTTCTTC. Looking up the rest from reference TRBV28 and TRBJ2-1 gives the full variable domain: DVKVTQSSRYLVKRTGEKVFLECVQDMDHENMFWYRQDPGLGLRLIYFSYDVKMKEKGDIPEGYSVSREKKERFSLILESASTNQTSMYLCASSPTNLGVNEQFFGPGTRLTVL.

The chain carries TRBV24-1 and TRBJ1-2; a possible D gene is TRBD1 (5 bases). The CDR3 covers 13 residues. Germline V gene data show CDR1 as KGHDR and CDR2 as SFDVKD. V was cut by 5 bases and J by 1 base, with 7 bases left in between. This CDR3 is CATSVGDNYGYTF. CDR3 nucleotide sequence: TGTGCCACCAGTGTAGGGGATAACTATGGCTACACCTTC.

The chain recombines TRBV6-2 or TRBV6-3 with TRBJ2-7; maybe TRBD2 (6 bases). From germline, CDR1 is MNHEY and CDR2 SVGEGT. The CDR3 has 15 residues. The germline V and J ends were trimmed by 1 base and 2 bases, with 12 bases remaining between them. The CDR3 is CASSYWRAGTYEQYF. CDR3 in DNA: TGTGCCAGCAGTTACTGGAGGGCGGGGACCTACGAGCAGTACTTC.

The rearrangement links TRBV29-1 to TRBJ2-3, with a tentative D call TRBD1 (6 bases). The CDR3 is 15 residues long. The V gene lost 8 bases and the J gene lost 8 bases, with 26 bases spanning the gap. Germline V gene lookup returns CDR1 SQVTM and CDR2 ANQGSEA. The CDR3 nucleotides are TGCAGCTCATACACTGACAATAAAGCACAGGGTACGCAGTATTTT. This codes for CSSYTDNKAQGTQYF.

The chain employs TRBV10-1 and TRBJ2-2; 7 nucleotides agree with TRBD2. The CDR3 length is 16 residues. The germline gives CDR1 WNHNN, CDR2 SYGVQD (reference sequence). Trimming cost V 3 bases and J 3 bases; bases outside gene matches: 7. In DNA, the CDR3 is TGCGCCAGCAGTGAAGGGGCTAGCGGATACACCGGGGAGCTGTTTTTT. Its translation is CASSEGASGYTGELFF.

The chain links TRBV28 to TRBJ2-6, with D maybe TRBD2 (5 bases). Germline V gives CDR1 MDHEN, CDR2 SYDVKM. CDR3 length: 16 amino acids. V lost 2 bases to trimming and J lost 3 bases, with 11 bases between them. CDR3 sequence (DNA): TGTGCCAGCAGTTTAGGCGCCGGGGTTGGGGCCAACGTCCTGACTTTC. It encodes CASSLGAGVGANVLTF.

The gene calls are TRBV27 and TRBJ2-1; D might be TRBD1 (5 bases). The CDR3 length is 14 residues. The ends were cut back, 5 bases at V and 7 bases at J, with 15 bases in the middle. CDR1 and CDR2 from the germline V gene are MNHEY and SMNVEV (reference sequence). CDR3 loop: CASSRQGRRNEQFF. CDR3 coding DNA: TGTGCCAGCAGTCGGCAGGGCCGTCGGAATGAGCAGTTCTTC.

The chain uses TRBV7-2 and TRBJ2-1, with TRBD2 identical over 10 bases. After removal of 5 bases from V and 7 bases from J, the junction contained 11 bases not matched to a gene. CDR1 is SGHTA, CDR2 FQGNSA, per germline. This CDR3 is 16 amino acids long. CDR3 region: CASSPGGLAGVNEQFF. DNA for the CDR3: TGTGCCAGCAGCCCAGGGGGGCTAGCGGGAGTGAATGAGCAGTTCTTC.

The DNA for the CDR3 is TGTGCCAGCAGCTTTGAGGCAAACACCATATATTTT. Protein product: CASSFEANTIYF. The rearrangement joins TRBV11-2 to TRBJ1-3, with D hard to call. Trimming removed 3 bases at V and 6 bases at J, with 6 bases between. The V gene's germline CDR1 is SGHAT and CDR2 FQNNGV. There are 12 residues in the CDR3.

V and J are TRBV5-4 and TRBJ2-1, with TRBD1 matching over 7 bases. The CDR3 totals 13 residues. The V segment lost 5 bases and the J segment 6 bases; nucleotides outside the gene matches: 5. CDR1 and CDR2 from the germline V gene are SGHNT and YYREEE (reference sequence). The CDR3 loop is CASSEQGSNEQFF. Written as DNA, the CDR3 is TGTGCCAGCAGTGAACAGGGGTCCAATGAGCAGTTCTTC. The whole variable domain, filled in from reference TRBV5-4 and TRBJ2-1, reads ETGVTQSPTHLIKTRGQQVTLRCSSQSGHNTVSWYQQALGQGPQFIFQYYREEENGRGNFPPRFSGLQFPNYSSELNVNALELDDSALYLCASSEQGSNEQFFGPGTRLTVL.

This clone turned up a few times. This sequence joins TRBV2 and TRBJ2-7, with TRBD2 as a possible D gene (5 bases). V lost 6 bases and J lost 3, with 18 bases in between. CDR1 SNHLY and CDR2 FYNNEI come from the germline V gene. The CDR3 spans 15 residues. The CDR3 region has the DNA TGTGCCAGCAGAGCCCCGGACTTTACCGACTACGAGCAGTACTTC. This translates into CASRAPDFTDYEQYF.